This TCR beta chain came from a study of technical replicates of blood from a few donors (dated by TCRdb to about 2017). Details on this clone: It has no known antigen specificity. No base qualities exist here, and no much larger clone lies one base off it.

From the germline V gene, CDR1 is MNHNS and CDR2 is SASEGT. Compared with germline, V lacks 2 bases and J lacks 5 bases; bases without a gene match: 13. From the cysteine through the phenylalanine, the CDR3 covers 18 amino acids. Kept here is only the CDR3 DNA, which spans 54 bases and is read in frame from base 1. The library was built by means of the immunoSEQ multiplex PCR assay. The table comes from immuneACCESS by way of TCRdb, which keeps in-frame sequences with V and J called. Part of the clones is missing from these tables; in studies checked, under half for an unresolved V gene and the rest for unknown reasons. The sample contains 55,000 to 75,000 clones, nearly 95% of them found a single time. More than 4% of the sample is taken by the ten largest.

The specimen was PBMCs. The rearranged segments are TRBV6-1 and TRBJ2-1, and TRBD2 matches 9 of the central bases. The clonotype comes from a human donor in good health. Some clones in this sample may be carry-over from other donors' samples. The sequenced DNA is TGTGCCAGCAGTGAAAGTGCCAATGGGGTAGCGGGGGACAATGAGCAGTTCTTC. This yields the protein CASSESANGVAGDNEQFF.